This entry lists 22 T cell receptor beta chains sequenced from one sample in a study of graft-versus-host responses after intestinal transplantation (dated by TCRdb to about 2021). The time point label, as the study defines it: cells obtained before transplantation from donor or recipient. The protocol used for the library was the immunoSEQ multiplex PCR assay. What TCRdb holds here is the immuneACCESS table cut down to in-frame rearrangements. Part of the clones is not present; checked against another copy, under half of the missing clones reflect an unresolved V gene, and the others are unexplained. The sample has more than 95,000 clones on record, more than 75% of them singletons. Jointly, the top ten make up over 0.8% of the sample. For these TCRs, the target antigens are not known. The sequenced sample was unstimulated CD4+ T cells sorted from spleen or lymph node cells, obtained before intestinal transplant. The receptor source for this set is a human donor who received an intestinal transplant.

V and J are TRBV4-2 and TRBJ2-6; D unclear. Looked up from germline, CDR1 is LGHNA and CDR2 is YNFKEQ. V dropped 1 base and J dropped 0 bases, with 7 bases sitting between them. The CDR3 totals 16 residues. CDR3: CASSQGSRSGANVLTF. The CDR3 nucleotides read TGTGCCAGCAGCCAAGGGTCCCGCTCTGGGGCCAACGTCCTGACTTTC.

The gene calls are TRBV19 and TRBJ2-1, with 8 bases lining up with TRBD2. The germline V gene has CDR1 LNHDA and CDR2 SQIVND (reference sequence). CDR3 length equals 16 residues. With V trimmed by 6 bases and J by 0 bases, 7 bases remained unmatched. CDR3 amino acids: CASSTTSVSSYNEQFF. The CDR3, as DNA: TGTGCCAGTAGCACGACTAGCGTGAGCTCCTACAATGAGCAGTTCTTC.

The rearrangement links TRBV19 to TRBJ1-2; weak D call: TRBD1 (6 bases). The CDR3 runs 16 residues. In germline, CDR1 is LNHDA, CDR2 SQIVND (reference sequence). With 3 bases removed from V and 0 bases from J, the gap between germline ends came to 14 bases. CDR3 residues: CASSIAGAGTNYGYTF. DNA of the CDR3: TGTGCCAGTAGTATCGCAGGGGCAGGGACTAACTATGGCTACACCTTC.

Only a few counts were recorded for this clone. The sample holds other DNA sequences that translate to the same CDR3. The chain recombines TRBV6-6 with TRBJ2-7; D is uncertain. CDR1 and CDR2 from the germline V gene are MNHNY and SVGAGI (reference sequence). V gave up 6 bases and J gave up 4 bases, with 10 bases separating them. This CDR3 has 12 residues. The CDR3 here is CASRDRRYEQYF. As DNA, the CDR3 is TGTGCCAGCAGGGACCGCCGGTACGAGCAGTACTTC.

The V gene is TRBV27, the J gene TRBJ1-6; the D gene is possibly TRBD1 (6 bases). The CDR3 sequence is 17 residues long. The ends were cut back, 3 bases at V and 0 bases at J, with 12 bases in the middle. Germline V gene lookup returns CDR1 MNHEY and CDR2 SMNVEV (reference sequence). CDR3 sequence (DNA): TGTGCCAGCAGTTTTCGACAGGACAGCTCCTATAATTCACCCCTCCACTTT. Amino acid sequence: CASSFRQDSSYNSPLHF.

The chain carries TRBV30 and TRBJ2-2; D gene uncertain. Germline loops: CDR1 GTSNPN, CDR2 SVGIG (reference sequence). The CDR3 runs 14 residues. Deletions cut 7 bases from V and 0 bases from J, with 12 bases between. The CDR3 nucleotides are TGTGCCTTATCCGGGCCAGCGAACACCGGGGAGCTGTTTTTT. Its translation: CALSGPANTGELFF.

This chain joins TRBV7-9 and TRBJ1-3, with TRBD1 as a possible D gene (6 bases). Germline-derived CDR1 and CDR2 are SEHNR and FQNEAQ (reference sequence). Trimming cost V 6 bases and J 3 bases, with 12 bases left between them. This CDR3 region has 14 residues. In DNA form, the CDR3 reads TGTGCCAGCAGAGGGGGGGCGAGTGGAAACACCATATATTTT. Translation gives CASRGGASGNTIYF. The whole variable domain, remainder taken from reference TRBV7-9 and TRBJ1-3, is DTGVSQNPRHKITKRGQNVTFRCDPISEHNRLYWYRQTLGQGPEFLTYFQNEAQLEKSRLLSDRFSAERPKGSFSTLEIQRTEQGDSAMYLCASRGGASGNTIYFGEGSWLTVV.

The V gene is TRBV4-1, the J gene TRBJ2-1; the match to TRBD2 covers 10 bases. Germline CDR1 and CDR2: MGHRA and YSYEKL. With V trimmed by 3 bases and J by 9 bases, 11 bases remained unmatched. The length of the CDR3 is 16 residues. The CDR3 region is CASSQVAGGLGGEQFF. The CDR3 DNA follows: TGCGCCAGCAGCCAGGTAGCGGGAGGCCTCGGGGGTGAGCAGTTCTTC.

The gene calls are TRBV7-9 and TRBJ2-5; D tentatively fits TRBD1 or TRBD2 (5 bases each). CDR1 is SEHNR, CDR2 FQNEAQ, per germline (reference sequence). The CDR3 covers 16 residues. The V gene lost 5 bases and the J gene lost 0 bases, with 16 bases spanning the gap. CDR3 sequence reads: CASSPRDRGYQETQYF. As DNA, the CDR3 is TGTGCCAGCAGCCCCCGGGACCGAGGGTACCAAGAGACCCAGTACTTC.

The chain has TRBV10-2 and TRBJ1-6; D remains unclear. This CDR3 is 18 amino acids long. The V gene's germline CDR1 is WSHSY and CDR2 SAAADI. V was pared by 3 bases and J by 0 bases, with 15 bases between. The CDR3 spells CASSERRIYRSYNSPLHF. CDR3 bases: TGCGCCAGCAGTGAAAGGCGGATATATCGCTCCTATAATTCACCCCTCCACTTT.

The CDR3 region is CASKPLAASYNEQFF. DNA of the CDR3: TGTGCCAGCAAGCCCCTAGCGGCCTCCTACAATGAGCAGTTCTTC. V and J are TRBV28 and TRBJ2-1; TRBD2 agrees at 7 bases. Germline assignment: CDR1 MDHEN and CDR2 SYDVKM. After removal of 7 bases from V and 0 bases from J, the junction contained 6 bases not matched to a gene. The CDR3 has 15 amino acids.

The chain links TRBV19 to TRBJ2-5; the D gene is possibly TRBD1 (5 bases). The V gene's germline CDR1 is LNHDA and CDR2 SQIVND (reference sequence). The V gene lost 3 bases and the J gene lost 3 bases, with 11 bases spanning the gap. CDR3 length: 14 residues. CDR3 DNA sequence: TGTGCCAGTAGTATCTGGCAGGGCAAAGAGACCCAGTACTTC. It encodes CASSIWQGKETQYF.

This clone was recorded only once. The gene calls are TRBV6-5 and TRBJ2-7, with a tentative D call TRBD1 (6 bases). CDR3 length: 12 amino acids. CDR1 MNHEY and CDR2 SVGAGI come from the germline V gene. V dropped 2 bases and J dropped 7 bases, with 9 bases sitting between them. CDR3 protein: CASSYPRGEQYF. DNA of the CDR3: TGTGCCAGCAGTTACCCGAGGGGGGAGCAGTACTTC.

Here the CDR3 reads CASTSLGSLNQPQHF. As DNA, the CDR3 is TGTGCCAGCACTTCCCTAGGCAGTCTCAATCAGCCCCAGCATTTT. The chain is built from TRBV2 and TRBJ1-5; no definite D call. Trimming stripped 7 bases from V and 3 bases from J, with 16 bases between. This CDR3 is built from 15 residues. The germline V gene encodes CDR1 SNHLY and CDR2 FYNNEI. Using reference TRBV2 and TRBJ1-5 for the parts outside the CDR3, the full variable domain is EPEVTQTPSHQVTQMGQEVILRCVPISNHLYFYWYRQILGQKVEFLVSFYNNEISEKSEIFDDQFSVERPDGSNFTLKIRSTKLEDSAMYFCASTSLGSLNQPQHFGDGTRLSIL.

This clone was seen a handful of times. The CDR3 coding sequence is TGCGCCAGCAGTTCTCTAGGAGCTAGCACAGATACGCAGTATTTT. Translating it yields CASSSLGASTDTQYF. V gene TRBV4-1 combines with J gene TRBJ2-3; no reliable D call. The CDR3 loop spans 15 amino acids. CDR1 and CDR2 (germline): MGHRA, YSYEKL. With 6 bases removed from V and 0 bases from J, the gap between germline ends came to 13 bases.

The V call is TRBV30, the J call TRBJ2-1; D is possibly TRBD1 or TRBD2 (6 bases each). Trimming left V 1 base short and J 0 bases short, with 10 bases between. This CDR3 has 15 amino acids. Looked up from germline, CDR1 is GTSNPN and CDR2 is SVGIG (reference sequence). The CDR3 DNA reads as TGTGCCTGGAGTGGGAAGGGGGGCTCCTACAATGAGCAGTTCTTC. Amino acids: CAWSGKGGSYNEQFF.

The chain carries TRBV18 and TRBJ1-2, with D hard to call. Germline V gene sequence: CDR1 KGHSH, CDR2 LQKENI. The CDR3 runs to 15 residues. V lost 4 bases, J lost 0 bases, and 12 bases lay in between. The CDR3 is CASSQTVEPNYGYTF. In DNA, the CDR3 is TGTGCCAGCTCACAGACGGTGGAACCTAACTATGGCTACACCTTC.

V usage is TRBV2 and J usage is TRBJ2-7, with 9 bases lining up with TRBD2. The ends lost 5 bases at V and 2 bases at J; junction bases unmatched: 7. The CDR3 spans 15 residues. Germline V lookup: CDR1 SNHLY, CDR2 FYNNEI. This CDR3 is CASSFLAGLTYEQYF. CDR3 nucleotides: TGTGCCAGCAGTTTCCTAGCGGGGCTTACCTACGAGCAGTACTTC.

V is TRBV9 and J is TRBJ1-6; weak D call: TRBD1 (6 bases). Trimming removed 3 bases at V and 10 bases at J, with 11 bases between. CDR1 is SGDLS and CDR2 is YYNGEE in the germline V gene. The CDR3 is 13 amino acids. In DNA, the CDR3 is TGTGCCAGCAGCGCGCGGGGGGGCTCACCCCTCCACTTT. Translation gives CASSARGGSPLHF.

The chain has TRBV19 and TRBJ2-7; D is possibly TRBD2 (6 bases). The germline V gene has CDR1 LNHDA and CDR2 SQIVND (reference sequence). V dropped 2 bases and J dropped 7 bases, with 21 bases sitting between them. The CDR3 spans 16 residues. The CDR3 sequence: CASSISLRRGLREQYF. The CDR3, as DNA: TGTGCCAGTAGTATAAGTCTGAGGAGGGGCCTGAGGGAGCAGTACTTC.

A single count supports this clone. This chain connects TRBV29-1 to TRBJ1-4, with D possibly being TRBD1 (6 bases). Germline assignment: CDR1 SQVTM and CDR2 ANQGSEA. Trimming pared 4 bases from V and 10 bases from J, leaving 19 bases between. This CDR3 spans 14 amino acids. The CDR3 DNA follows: TGCAGCGTTGGTCTCTTAGCTATACAGGGAAAACTGTTTTTT. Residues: CSVGLLAIQGKLFF. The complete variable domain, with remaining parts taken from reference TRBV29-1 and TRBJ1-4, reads SAVISQKPSRDICQRGTSLTIQCQVDSQVTMMFWYRQQPGQSLTLIATANQGSEATYESGFVIDKFPISRPNLTFSTLTVSNMSPEDSSIYLCSVGLLAIQGKLFFGSGTQLSVL.

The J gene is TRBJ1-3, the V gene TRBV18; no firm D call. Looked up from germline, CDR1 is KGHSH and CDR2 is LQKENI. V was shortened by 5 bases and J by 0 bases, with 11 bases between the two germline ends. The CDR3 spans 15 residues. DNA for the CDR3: TGTGCCAGCTCAATAGGACGGCTCTCTGGAAACACCATATATTTT. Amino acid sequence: CASSIGRLSGNTIYF. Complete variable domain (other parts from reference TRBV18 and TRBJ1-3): NAGVMQNPRHLVRRRGQEARLRCSPMKGHSHVYWYRQLPEEGLKFMVYLQKENIIDESGMPKERFSAEFPKEGPSILRIQQVVRGDSAAYFCASSIGRLSGNTIYFGEGSWLTVV.